Detailed here is one T cell receptor (beta chain). Generated by immunoSEQ multiplex PCR, the TCRdb table keeps only in-frame clones and is missing some. The table lists some 78,000 clones, around 86% of them singletons. The CDR3 length is 12 residues. With 8 bases removed from V and 5 bases from J, the gap between germline ends came to 12 bases. The entry originates in a study of blood T cell repertoires in COVID-19. On the study more broadly: In each case, the material was cDNA or gDNA derived from T cells, B-cell-depleted T cells, or PBMCs.

This clonotype was obtained from a man aged 45 to 65 with active or convalescent COVID-19. V is TRBV12-3 or TRBV12-4 and J is TRBJ2-5, with TRBD2 as a possible D gene (5 bases). Sequencing was done on a sample of peripheral blood. CDR3 residues: CASQEVEETQYF. The CDR3 bases are TGTGCCAGCCAGGAGGTGGAGGAGACCCAGTACTTC.